These T cell receptor beta chains were read from a single sample in a study of shared clonotypes between healthy human individuals. The table came from immunoSEQ multiplex PCR; TCRdb's copy has only in-frame clones and leaves some out. Of hundreds of thousands of clones in the sample, more than 60% were seen once. Sequenced material: memory CD4+ T cells sorted from blood. These receptors all come from a man aged 30 to 39 in good health. The CDR3 runs from the conserved cysteine through the conserved F or W. The D gene is left open where the match is weak. Clone size, where shown, is once, few, many, or a class for clones that have expanded.

size,D,V,J,DNA,CDR3
.,TRBD2,TRBV2,TRBJ2-3,TGTGCCAGCAGTGAAGTAGCGGGAGGCTATTCTAGCACAGATACGCAGTATTTT,CASSEVAGGYSSTDTQYF
few,.,TRBV5-1,TRBJ1-2,TGCGCCAGCAGCCTTCAGCGGGATGTTGGCTACACCTTC,CASSLQRDVGYTF
.,TRBD2,TRBV14,TRBJ2-1,TGTGCCAGCAGCCCCCTAAGAGGGAGGGCTTTCTATGAGCAGTTCTTC,CASSPLRGRAFYEQFF
.,TRBD1,TRBV2,TRBJ2-7,TGTGCCGGCCGGGACAGGGGTTCCGAGCAGTACTTC,CAGRDRGSEQYF
few,TRBD2,TRBV7-8,TRBJ2-3,TGTGCCAGCAGCTTATTGCCTGGACTAGCGCTCACAGATACGCAGTATTTT,CASSLLPGLALTDTQYF
few,.,TRBV25-1,TRBJ2-7,TGTGCCAGCAGTGCCTCGGAAGTTTCCGAGCAGTACTTC,CASSASEVSEQYF
.,TRBD2,TRBV7-3,TRBJ2-1,TGTGCCAGCAGCTTAGCGGCGGGAGCTAATGAGCAGTTCTTC,CASSLAAGANEQFF
.,.,TRBV5-1,TRBJ2-2,TGCGCCAGCAGCTTGTACCCCGGGGAGCTGTTTTTT,CASSLYPGELFF
once,.,TRBV5-1,TRBJ2-1,TGCGCCAGCAGCTTGGCTCCGGACCTCAACAATGAGCAGTTCTTC,CASSLAPDLNNEQFF
few,.,TRBV5-1,TRBJ2-7,TGCGCCAGCAGAATCGATGTCGGTACCTACGAGCAGTACTTC,CASRIDVGTYEQYF
.,TRBD1,TRBV5-1,TRBJ2-2,TGCGCCAGCAGCTTGGTGCCCTTGGACAGGGAAAGATTAACCGGGGAGCTGTTTTTT,CASSLVPLDRERLTGELFF
.,.,TRBV14,TRBJ1-2,TGTGCCAGCAGCCAAGTAGTTTCGTTCGTGGGCTATGGCTACACCTTC,CASSQVVSFVGYGYTF
few,.,TRBV29-1,TRBJ2-5,TGCAGCGTTGTCGGGGTCCAAGAGACCCAGTACTTC,CSVVGVQETQYF
few,.,TRBV2,TRBJ1-1,TGTGCCAGCAGGCAACGGGCATTGAACACTGAAGCTTTCTTT,CASRQRALNTEAFF
.,TRBD2,TRBV7-9,TRBJ2-1,TGTGCCAGCAGCGGAACCGGGACTAGCGGGGAGGCCTCCTACAATGAGCAGTTCTTC,CASSGTGTSGEASYNEQFF
.,TRBD2,TRBV9,TRBJ2-1,TGTGCCAGCACCTCCGGGACTAGGGGCAATGAGCAGTTCTTC,CASTSGTRGNEQFF
.,.,TRBV6-6,TRBJ1-2,TGTGCCAGCAGCCGACGTTCTGACTTGTCCTATGGCTACACCTTC,CASSRRSDLSYGYTF
.,.,TRBV5-4,TRBJ2-5,TGTGCCAGCAGCTTGGACAGTCTAGAGACCCAGTACTTC,CASSLDSLETQYF
.,.,TRBV7-8,TRBJ1-2,TGTGCCAGCAGCCCCATCAGGGTTTTCGGTGGCTACACCTTC,CASSPIRVFGGYTF
.,TRBD1,TRBV9,TRBJ1-1,TGTGCCAGCAGCCCCCGACAGGGGATTCTGAAGAACACTGAAGCTTTCTTT,CASSPRQGILKNTEAFF
.,TRBD1,TRBV2,TRBJ1-4,TGTGCCAGCAGACTCGGGACAGGGGGCGGAAGAGTTGAAAAACTGTTTTTT,CASRLGTGGGRVEKLFF
.,TRBD1,TRBV6-5,TRBJ2-1,TGTGCCAGCAGTTACTATGCCGGGACAGGGACGAATGAGCAGTTCTTC,CASSYYAGTGTNEQFF
.,.,TRBV9,TRBJ1-2,TGTGCCAGCAGCGGGCTCAGCGGCTATGGCTACACCTTC,CASSGLSGYGYTF
.,TRBD1,TRBV30,TRBJ1-3,TGTGCCTGGACCCACAGGGGCTCTGGAAACACCATATATTTT,CAWTHRGSGNTIYF
.,.,TRBV28,TRBJ1-2,TGTGCCAGCAGTTTGCAGGTGGGACCCGGCTACACCTTC,CASSLQVGPGYTF
.,.,TRBV5-6,TRBJ2-1,TGTGCCAGCAGCTACAATTTTGAGCAGTTCTTC,CASSYNFEQFF
once,.,TRBV6-6,TRBJ2-1,TGTGCCAGCAGTTCCTACCTGGGGGCGTACAATGAGCAGTTCTTC,CASSSYLGAYNEQFF
.,TRBD1,TRBV19,TRBJ2-3,TGTGCCAGTAGTATTCAGGGGGCAAATACGCAGTATTTT,CASSIQGANTQYF
once,.,TRBV6-1,TRBJ1-2,TGTGCCAGCACCCCCACACGGAACTATGGCTACACCTTC,CASTPTRNYGYTF
.,.,TRBV27,TRBJ2-1,TGTGCCAGCAGTTGGATGAGGGGGGCCATCGATGAGCAGTTCTTC,CASSWMRGAIDEQFF
.,.,TRBV28,TRBJ2-4,TGTGCCAGCAGTTCCTCGGGGGCACTAGCCAAAAACATTCAGTACTTC,CASSSSGALAKNIQYF
.,.,TRBV18,TRBJ1-3,TGTGCCAGCTCACTCAATGAGGGGTATGGAAACACCATATATTTT,CASSLNEGYGNTIYF
.,TRBD2,TRBV6-4,TRBJ2-3,TGTGCCAGCAGTCGGGTAGCGGGGGATACGCAGTATTTT,CASSRVAGDTQYF
.,.,TRBV2,TRBJ1-2,TGTGCCAGCAGTGAATATGGCCTGGAGGGCTACACCTTC,CASSEYGLEGYTF
.,TRBD1,TRBV18,TRBJ2-7,TGTGCCAGCTCACCGACTATAGGGACAGCGGAAAACTCCTACGAGCAGTACTTC,CASSPTIGTAENSYEQYF